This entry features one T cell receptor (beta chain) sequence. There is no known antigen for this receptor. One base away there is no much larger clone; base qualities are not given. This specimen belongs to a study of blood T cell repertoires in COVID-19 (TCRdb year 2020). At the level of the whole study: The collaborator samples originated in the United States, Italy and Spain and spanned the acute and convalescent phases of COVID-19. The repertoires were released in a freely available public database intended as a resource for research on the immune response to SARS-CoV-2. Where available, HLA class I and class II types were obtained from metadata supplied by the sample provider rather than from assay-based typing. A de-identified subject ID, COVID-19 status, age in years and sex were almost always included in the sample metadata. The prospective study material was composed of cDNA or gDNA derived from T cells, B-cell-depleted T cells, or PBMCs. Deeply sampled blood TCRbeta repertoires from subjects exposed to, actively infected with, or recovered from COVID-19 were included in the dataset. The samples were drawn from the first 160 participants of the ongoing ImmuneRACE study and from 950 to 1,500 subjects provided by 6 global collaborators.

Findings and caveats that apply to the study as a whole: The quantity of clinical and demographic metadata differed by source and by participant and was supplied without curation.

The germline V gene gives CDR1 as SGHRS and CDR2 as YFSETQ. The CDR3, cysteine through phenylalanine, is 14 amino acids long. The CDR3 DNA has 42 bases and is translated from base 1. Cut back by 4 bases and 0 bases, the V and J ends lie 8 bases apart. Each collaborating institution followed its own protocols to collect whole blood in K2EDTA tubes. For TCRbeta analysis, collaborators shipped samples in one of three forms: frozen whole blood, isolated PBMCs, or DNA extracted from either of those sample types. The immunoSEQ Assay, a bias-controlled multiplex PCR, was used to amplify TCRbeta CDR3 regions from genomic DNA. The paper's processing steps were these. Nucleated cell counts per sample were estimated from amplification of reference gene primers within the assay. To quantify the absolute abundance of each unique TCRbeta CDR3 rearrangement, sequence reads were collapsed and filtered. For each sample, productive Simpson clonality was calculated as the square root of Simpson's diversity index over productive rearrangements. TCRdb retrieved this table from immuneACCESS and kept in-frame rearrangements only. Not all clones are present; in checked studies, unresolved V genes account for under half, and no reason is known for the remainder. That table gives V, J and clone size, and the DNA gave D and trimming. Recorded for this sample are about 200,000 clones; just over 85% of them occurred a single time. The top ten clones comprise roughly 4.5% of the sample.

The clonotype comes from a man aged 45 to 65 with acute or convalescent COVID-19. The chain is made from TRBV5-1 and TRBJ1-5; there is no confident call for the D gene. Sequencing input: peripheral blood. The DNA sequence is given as TGCGCCAGCAGCCCGGGTCATAGCAATCAGCCCCAGCATTTT. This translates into CASSPGHSNQPQHF.